This TCR beta chain was identified during a study of a mutant IDH1 vaccine in newly diagnosed glioma. Study-level findings and limits: There were vaccine-induced immune responses in 90% to 95% of the patients.

The time point is: baseline, week 1 (first vaccination visit). The treatment denotes: pre-vaccination baseline after standard-of-care therapy. A remark on this clone: Its cognate antigen is unknown.

Repertoires were generated with immunoSEQ multiplex PCR, while TCRdb's copy carries only in-frame clones and drops some. The repertoire holds around 87,000 clones, with roughly 85% as singletons. CDR3 length equals 12 residues. Germline CDR1 and CDR2: GTSNPN and SVGIG (reference sequence). Trimming cost V 6 bases and J 7 bases; bases outside gene matches: 5. The sequence came from a woman aged 45-59 years with glioma. The sample here was PBMCs, taken from a glioma patient treated with radiotherapy, temozolomide or both. The chain has TRBV30 and TRBJ2-7; the match to TRBD1 covers 11 bases. CDR3 bases: TGTGCCTGCGGACAGGGGGCGAGGGAGCAGTACTTC. Its translation: CACGQGAREQYF.